These T cell receptor beta chains were read from a single sample in a study of OX40 agonist ivuxolimab in advanced cancers. Libraries were prepared by immunoSEQ multiplex PCR; TCRdb keeps only in-frame clonotypes and omits some of them. This sample has more than 60,000 clones, with about 86% found just once. The input for sequencing was CD4+ or CD8+ T cells sorted from blood, taken in a trial of the OX40 agonist ivuxolimab. Receptor source: an adult with an advanced solid tumor such as melanoma, head and neck, liver or kidney cancer. The CDR3 runs from the conserved cysteine through the conserved F or W. The order of the fields is J gene, V gene, clone size, D gene, CDR3 protein, CDR3 DNA. The D gene is left open where the match is weak. Size values are once, few and many counts, or a class for expanded clones, and some rows have none.

TRBJ1-3 TRBV6-5 - - CASMGGNTIYF TGTGCCAGCATGGGTGGAAACACCATATATTTT
TRBJ1-1 TRBV7-9 - TRBD1 CASSSLRGLEAFF TGTGCCAGCAGCTCTCTCAGGGGGCTTGAAGCTTTCTTT
TRBJ1-5 TRBV5-4 - - CASSLGQGVNQPQHF TGTGCCAGCAGCTTGGGGCAGGGCGTCAATCAGCCCCAGCATTTT
TRBJ2-1 TRBV9 - - CASSVGGLINEQFF TGTGCCAGCAGCGTAGGGGGGCTGATCAATGAGCAGTTCTTC
TRBJ1-3 TRBV6-1 once - CASSEAGDWGGSGNTIYF TGTGCCAGCAGTGAAGCGGGGGATTGGGGGGGCTCTGGAAACACCATATATTTT
TRBJ1-2 TRBV29-1 - - CSVQDRLSYTF TGCAGCGTTCAAGACAGGCTCAGCTACACCTTC
TRBJ2-1 TRBV19 - TRBD1 CASSPGQKYNEQFF TGTGCCAGTAGTCCGGGACAGAAGTACAATGAGCAGTTCTTC
TRBJ1-2 TRBV7-9 - - CASSLKGRDYGYTF TGTGCCAGCAGCTTAAAAGGGAGAGACTATGGCTACACCTTC
TRBJ1-2 TRBV7-2 - TRBD1 CASSQSRFGTGNYGYTF TGTGCCAGCAGCCAAAGTAGGTTCGGGACAGGGAACTATGGCTACACCTTC
TRBJ2-1 TRBV4-1 - - CASSQDPLTGNRNEQFF TGCGCCAGCAGCCAGGACCCCTTGACGGGAAATCGCAATGAGCAGTTCTTC
TRBJ1-1 TRBV21-1 - - CASSKATNIKQVLLAFF TGTGCCAGCAGCAAGGCTACGAACATAAAACAGGTTCTGTTAGCTTTCTTT
TRBJ2-7 TRBV6-5 - TRBD1 CASRTPGQGYEQYF TGTGCCAGCAGGACGCCGGGACAGGGGTACGAGCAGTACTTC
TRBJ2-7 TRBV7-2 - TRBD1 CASRAPFGQGGEQYF TGTGCCAGCCGAGCCCCCTTTGGACAGGGTGGAGAGCAGTACTTC
TRBJ2-7 TRBV6-5 - - CASSYSSGTSYEQYF TGTGCCAGCAGTTACTCTAGCGGAACCTCCTACGAGCAGTACTTC
TRBJ2-7 TRBV6-5 - TRBD2 CASSGREWVSYEQYF TGTGCCAGCAGTGGGAGGGAGTGGGTCTCCTACGAGCAGTACTTC
TRBJ2-2 TRBV19 - - CASSRREGDTGELFF TGTGCCAGTAGTAGGCGGGAAGGAGACACCGGGGAGCTGTTTTTT
TRBJ1-3 TRBV30 - - CAWTGTTYRGNTIYF TGTGCCTGGACCGGGACTACCTATCGTGGAAACACCATATATTTT
TRBJ2-1 TRBV30 - TRBD2 CAGWGLAGSYNEQFF TGTGCCGGGTGGGGGCTAGCGGGGTCCTACAATGAGCAGTTCTTC
TRBJ1-2 TRBV7-2 - TRBD1 CASSRDHLTGSNYGYTF TGTGCCAGCAGCCGAGACCATTTGACAGGGTCTAACTATGGCTACACCTTC
TRBJ2-1 TRBV29-1 - TRBD2 CSVAGGANEQFF TGCAGCGTAGCGGGAGGTGCGAATGAGCAGTTCTTC
TRBJ2-7 TRBV14 - TRBD2 CASSQGTSGFYEQYF TGTGCCAGCAGCCAGGGGACTAGCGGATTCTACGAGCAGTACTTC
TRBJ1-6 TRBV5-1 - TRBD1 CASSQDRGASNSPLHF TGCGCCAGCAGCCAAGACAGGGGTGCAAGTAATTCACCCCTCCACTTT
TRBJ2-7 TRBV10-1 - - CASSEGYGEGGEQYF TGCGCCAGCAGTGAGGGTTACGGGGAAGGAGGCGAGCAGTACTTC
TRBJ2-3 TRBV11-2 - TRBD2 CASSLELAGGTDTQYF TGTGCCAGCAGCTTAGAACTAGCGGGGGGCACAGATACGCAGTATTTT
TRBJ2-3 TRBV12-5 - - CASGPTPDTQYF TGTGCTAGTGGACCGACACCCGATACGCAGTATTTT
TRBJ2-5 TRBV18 - - CASSPPVGTGQETQYF TGTGCCAGCTCACCACCTGTAGGGACTGGCCAAGAGACCCAGTACTTC
TRBJ2-1 TRBV29-1 once - CSAEAPRGAATPYNEQFF TGCAGCGCTGAGGCCCCTCGGGGGGCTGCTACCCCCTACAATGAGCAGTTCTTC
TRBJ1-5 TRBV6-1 - - CASKQGGNQPQHF TGTGCCAGCAAACAGGGTGGCAATCAGCCCCAGCATTTT
TRBJ1-6 TRBV5-1 - TRBD1 CASRGTGGDNSPLHF TGCGCCAGCAGGGGGACAGGGGGCGATAATTCACCCCTCCACTTT
TRBJ1-5 TRBV18 - - CASSPENNQPQHF TGTGCCAGCTCACCAGAGAATAATCAGCCCCAGCATTTT
TRBJ2-7 TRBV7-9 once - CASSPNLYEQYF TGTGCCAGCAGCCCAAACTTATACGAGCAGTACTTC
TRBJ2-7 TRBV5-8 once - CASSFPGAWEQYF TGTGCCAGCAGCTTTCCGGGGGCTTGGGAGCAGTACTTC